The clone carrying this T cell receptor (beta chain) came up once. Its specificity is not known. The sample comes from a study of cytomegalovirus exposure and HLA in healthy donors. Overall study: Earlier, fewer than 140 million unique TCR beta sequences were recovered from 200 million or so T cells by an analysis.

With V trimmed by 0 bases and J by 2 bases, 18 bases remained unmatched. Germline CDR1 reads SGHDN; CDR2 reads FVKESK. This CDR3 region has 20 residues. Study outcomes and limitations: Donors were assumed by presence/absence analyses to have roughly uniform sequencing depth. The authors judged a highly shared variant cluster likely a sequencing artifact.

It was with 60 Vbeta and 13 Jbeta primers that the PCR ran. Profiled with immunoSEQ multiplex PCR; TCRdb holds only in-frame clones, not every one. The table includes more than 150,000 clones, 77% detected once. Sequenced material: PBMCs. The source is a man aged 18 to 29 in good health and CMV-seronegative. The J gene is TRBJ1-2, the V gene TRBV14, with 7 bases fitting TRBD1. CDR3 sequence reads: CASSQDLSQRALTGNYGYTF. The CDR3 nucleotides are TGTGCCAGCAGCCAAGATCTAAGTCAAAGGGCCCTGACAGGGAACTATGGCTACACCTTC.